This TCR beta chain was captured by sequencing in a study of shared clonotypes between healthy human individuals. Researchers ran the assay at a deep level. Sequencing used immunoSEQ multiplex PCR; TCRdb keeps in-frame clones, though not all of them. This table holds around 1.9 million clones, about 94% found once. Concerning this clone itself: Antigen specificity is unknown.

Unmatched junction bases numbered 11, after V lost 2 bases and J lost 2 bases. The CDR3 loop spans 17 amino acids. Germline lookup yields CDR1 MNHEY and CDR2 SMNVEV (reference sequence). Overall study results and limits: Generally, naive subsets (rather than memory subsets) showed larger estimated richness. Among a handful of donors, roughly 5% of naive CD4 clonotypes were found in common.

Cells designated naive CD8 were CD45RO-negative and were positively selected for CCR7, with terminally differentiated effector memory CD45RA+ cells excluded. The sequence was obtained from a man younger than 35 in good health. Some clones in this sample may be carry-over from other donors' samples. Sequenced material: naive CD8+ T cells from PBMCs. The chain is built from TRBV27 and TRBJ2-7; 8 nucleotides agree with TRBD1. CDR3: CASSLQAPDRAAYEQYF. The CDR3, as DNA: TGTGCCAGCAGTTTACAAGCCCCGGACAGGGCGGCCTACGAGCAGTACTTC.